The 15 T cell receptor beta chains presented below share a single source sample, sequenced in a study of T cells in Graves' hyperthyroidism and ophthalmopathy. RNA transcripts were the template for amplifying TCR beta CDR3 regions. First-round RT-PCR of the TCR CDR3 relied on the HTBI primer set. TCRdb reprocessed the multiplex PCR reads via MiXCR and lists one record per CDR3 protein. The sample includes some 600,000 distinct CDR3 sequences, about 14% of them seen just once. Specimen: blood. The receptor set was obtained from a woman in her 30s with Graves' hyperthyroidism that later progressed to Graves' ophthalmopathy.

There are a few counts of this clonotype. CDR3 nucleotide sequence: TGCGCCAGCAGCCCGTTAGCCAGCTACAATGAGCAGTTCTTC. Translation: CASSPLASYNEQFF. The rearrangement joins TRBV5-1 to TRBJ2-1, with D unresolved. Germline CDR1 reads SGHRS; CDR2 reads YFSETQ. Trimming stripped 4 bases from V and 3 bases from J, with 11 bases between. This CDR3 comprises 14 residues.

This clonotype appeared many times. V is TRBV3-1 and J is TRBJ2-7; TRBD2 matches 14 bases. Germline V gives CDR1 LGHDT, CDR2 YNNKEL (reference sequence). Germline trimming cut 5 bases from V and 7 bases from J; bases unmatched to any gene: 4. The CDR3 has 14 residues. The DNA for the CDR3 is TGTGCCAGCAGCACCGGGACTAGCGGGAGTGAGCAGTACTTC. This encodes CASSTGTSGSEQYF.

This clonotype came up many times. The chain joins TRBV7-2 to TRBJ2-1; D perhaps matches TRBD1 (6 bases). Trimming took 5 bases from V and 5 from J, leaving 16 bases between them. The CDR3 consists of 15 residues. Germline CDR1 is SGHTA and CDR2 is FQGNSA. CDR3 region: CASSRPGQIHNEQFF. In DNA form, the CDR3 reads TGTGCCAGCAGCCGTCCGGGACAAATCCACAATGAGCAGTTCTTC.

This clonotype was seen many times. V and J are TRBV20-1 and TRBJ1-6; TRBD1 might be the D (5 bases). This CDR3 comprises 16 residues. The V gene's germline CDR1 is DFQATT and CDR2 SNEGSKA (reference sequence). V was clipped by 0 bases and J by 5 bases, with 14 bases between them. This CDR3 reads CSARDSHKGNNSPLHF. For the CDR3, the DNA is TGCAGTGCTAGAGATAGTCACAAGGGGAATAATTCACCCCTCCACTTT.

This clonotype was counted many times. This sequence joins TRBV6-1 and TRBJ1-6; D is ambiguous. Trimming took off 7 bases at V and 0 bases at J, with 10 bases between the two ends. CDR3 size: 15 residues. The germline V gene encodes CDR1 MNHNS and CDR2 SASEGT. Here the CDR3 reads CASKGGSSYNSPLHF. The CDR3 nucleotides read TGTGCCAGCAAAGGAGGGAGCTCCTATAATTCACCCCTCCACTTT.

This clonotype was seen many times. The chain combines TRBV25-1 with TRBJ1-1; D may be TRBD1 (5 bases). Trimming removed 2 bases at V and 4 bases at J, with 14 bases between. CDR3 length equals 15 residues. Germline loops: CDR1 MGHDK, CDR2 SYGVNS. The CDR3 coding sequence is TGTGCCAGCAGTGAAGTCCGGGGGTTGAGCACTGAAGCTTTCTTT. Its translation is CASSEVRGLSTEAFF.

In this sample, this clonotype turned up many times. The rearrangement uses TRBV4-1 and TRBJ1-2; no reliable D call. From germline, CDR1 is MGHRA and CDR2 YSYEKL. The CDR3 is 11 residues long. V was shortened by 0 bases and J by 6 bases, with 2 bases between the two germline ends. The CDR3 loop is CASSQDDGYTF. The CDR3, as DNA: TGCGCCAGCAGCCAAGACGATGGCTACACCTTC.

V usage is TRBV12-5 and J usage is TRBJ2-5, with D maybe TRBD1 (6 bases). The CDR3 sequence is 14 residues long. CDR1 LGHNT and CDR2 FRNRAP come from the germline V gene. V was clipped by 7 bases and J by 1 base, with 13 bases between them. CDR3 sequence: CASATGQSQETQYF. CDR3 nucleotide sequence: TGTGCTAGTGCCACAGGACAGAGCCAAGAGACCCAGTACTTC.

This clonotype was seen repeatedly, ten times or more. V gene TRBV20-1 combines with J gene TRBJ1-1; tentative D call: TRBD1 (6 bases). V lost 7 bases and J lost 2, with 11 bases in between. The V gene's germline CDR1 is DFQATT and CDR2 SNEGSKA (reference sequence). CDR3 length: 12 residues. The CDR3 loop reads CSGGADNTEAFF. The CDR3 coding sequence is TGCAGTGGGGGGGCGGATAACACTGAAGCTTTCTTT.

This clonotype was picked up many times. V gene TRBV12-3 or TRBV12-4 combines with J gene TRBJ1-3; TRBD1 aligns across 8 bases. The CDR3 extends over 14 amino acids. Losses at the gene ends were 3 bases for V and 5 bases for J; bases not matched to a gene: 3. The CDR3 nucleotides are TGTGCCAGCAGTTTTGCAGGGGGCCGAAACACCATATATTTT. This sequence encodes CASSFAGGRNTIYF.

This chain links TRBV7-2 with TRBJ2-7; 9 bases line up with TRBD2. Germline V gives CDR1 SGHTA, CDR2 FQGNSA. The CDR3 is 15 residues long. The V gene end was trimmed by 5 bases and the J gene end by 1 base; junction bases not matched to a gene: 6. The CDR3 sequence: CASSRLAGLSYEQYF. CDR3 DNA sequence: TGTGCCAGCAGCCGCCTAGCGGGACTTTCCTACGAGCAGTACTTC.

The table lists this clonotype with many counts. This chain joins TRBV27 and TRBJ1-1; D call uncertain. Trimming pared 5 bases from V and 4 bases from J, leaving 11 bases between. Germline-derived CDR1 and CDR2 are MNHEY and SMNVEV (reference sequence). The CDR3 is made up of 13 amino acids. This chain's CDR3 is CASSPIRSTEAFF. CDR3 in DNA: TGTGCCAGCAGTCCGATCCGTTCCACTGAAGCTTTCTTT.

The chain links TRBV27 to TRBJ1-6; a weak D match, TRBD1 (5 bases). V was pared by 6 bases and J by 9 bases, with 12 bases between. This CDR3 spans 13 amino acids. Germline assignment: CDR1 MNHEY and CDR2 SMNVEV (reference sequence). The CDR3 DNA reads TGTGCCAGCAGCCCCTTTGGGGGTTCACCCCTCCACTTT. This codes for CASSPFGGSPLHF.

This clonotype was seen many times. The CDR3 protein is CASRGSSGSGEQYF. The CDR3 DNA reads TGTGCCAGCAGGGGGTCTAGCGGGAGTGGCGAGCAGTACTTC. V gene TRBV7-2 combines with J gene TRBJ2-7; 10 nucleotides align to TRBD2. V trimming: 6 bases; J trimming: 6 bases; junction bases outside the gene matches: 8. Germline lookup yields CDR1 SGHTA and CDR2 FQGNSA. This CDR3 is 14 amino acids long.

This clonotype has only a few counts. V usage is TRBV7-2 and J usage is TRBJ2-3, with 10 positions matching TRBD1. CDR1 is SGHTA, CDR2 FQGNSA, per germline. This CDR3 region has 17 residues. After removal of 5 bases from V and 3 bases from J, the junction contained 11 bases not matched to a gene. CDR3 loop: CASSREPSGQGTDTQYF. The DNA for the CDR3 is TGTGCCAGCAGCCGCGAACCCTCGGGACAGGGGACAGATACGCAGTATTTT.